The entry that follows covers one TCR beta chain sequence. The antigen remains undetermined. The entry originates in a study of cytomegalovirus exposure and HLA in healthy donors. Findings of the study overall: CMV serostatus was the only immune exposure information that was available. In a later analysis, HLA-associated TCR beta chains were more clonally expanded than equally common others.

The CDR3 has 12 amino acids. Germline assignment: CDR1 MNHEY and CDR2 SVGAGI. Trimming pared 6 bases from V and 5 bases from J, leaving 9 bases between. Use of 60 Vbeta and 13 Jbeta primers characterized the PCR. Here immunoSEQ multiplex PCR was the method, and the copy in TCRdb shows in-frame clones only, minus some. The repertoire includes some 100,000 clones, about four fifths of them detected once, and around 3.5% sits in the top ten. This clonotype was obtained from a male donor in good health and CMV-seropositive. Sample: PBMCs. The chain couples TRBV6-5 to TRBJ2-3; the D is unclear. This CDR3 reads CASSHLEDTQYF. The CDR3 region has the DNA TGTGCCAGCAGCCATCTAGAAGATACGCAGTATTTT.